A single sample is the source of the 17 T cell receptor beta chains below, sequenced in a study of T cells after yellow fever vaccination. TCRdb reprocessed the 5' RACE reads with MiXCR, giving one entry per CDR3 protein. The sample contains 150,000 to 200,000 distinct CDR3 sequences, approximately 9.9% of which appear only once. The specimen was CD8+ T cells sorted from PBMCs, collected 15 days after the yellow fever booster vaccination. Every receptor here comes from a man between 18 and 35 years old who received the YFV17D yellow fever vaccine.

This clonotype was seen only a few times. The chain links TRBV29-1 to TRBJ1-6; 10 nucleotides align to TRBD1. From germline, CDR1 is SQVTM and CDR2 ANQGSEA. V dropped 8 bases and J dropped 10; count of bases not matched to a gene: 5. The CDR3 length is 12 residues. CDR3 loop: CSRTGGMSPLHF. CDR3 nucleotides: TGCAGCCGGACAGGGGGGATGTCACCCCTCCACTTT.

This clonotype has more than one count but fewer than ten. This chain connects TRBV29-1 to TRBJ2-2, with a possible D match to TRBD2 (6 bases). Trimming pared 7 bases from V and 2 bases from J, leaving 11 bases between. Germline V CDR1 and CDR2: SQVTM, ANQGSEA. This CDR3 comprises 13 residues. For the CDR3, the DNA is TGCAGCGGAACTAGCCAAAACACCGGGGAGCTGTTTTTT. This sequence encodes CSGTSQNTGELFF.

This clonotype has a handful of counts. The chain is built from TRBV3-1 and TRBJ1-1; D is unresolved. The CDR3 has 15 residues. With 0 bases removed from V and 2 bases from J, the gap between germline ends came to 10 bases. Germline values: CDR1 LGHDT, CDR2 YNNKEL (reference sequence). Here the CDR3 reads CASSQERELNTEAFF. Written as DNA, the CDR3 is TGTGCCAGCAGCCAAGAAAGAGAATTAAACACTGAAGCTTTCTTT.

The chain employs TRBV7-8 and TRBJ2-7, with D possibly TRBD2 on 5 matching bases. The V gene's germline CDR1 is SGHVS and CDR2 FQNEAQ. Between the trimmed V and J ends, which lost 5 bases and 3 bases, there was a span of 17 bases. The CDR3 runs 15 residues. CDR3 nucleotides: TGTGCCAGCAGCCCCCCCGGGGTCTGGGACTACGAGCAGTACGTC. This gives the protein CASSPPGVWDYEQYV.

This clonotype was counted a few times. J is TRBJ2-7 and V is TRBV11-3; 8 nucleotides align to TRBD1. Germline-derived CDR1 and CDR2 are SGHNT and YENEEA. V lost 5 bases to trimming and J lost 5 bases; unmatched junction nucleotides: 14. CDR3 size: 16 residues. The CDR3 here is CASSPDFAGGFNEQYF. The CDR3 DNA reads TGTGCCAGCAGCCCGGATTTCGCAGGGGGCTTCAACGAGCAGTACTTC.

The J gene is TRBJ2-5, the V gene TRBV5-4; 8 positions match TRBD2. The CDR3 covers 15 residues. V was clipped by 1 base and J by 5 bases; unmatched bases: 7. Germline V lookup: CDR1 SGHNT, CDR2 YYREEE (reference sequence). The CDR3 loop is CASSLWNGGEETQYF. In nucleotides, the CDR3 is TGTGCCAGCAGCTTGTGGAACGGGGGGGAGGAGACCCAGTACTTC.

This chain links TRBV12-3 or TRBV12-4 with TRBJ2-1; 7 bases align to TRBD2. The CDR3 is 14 amino acids. V shed 10 bases, J shed 2 bases, and the junction held 8 bases outside the gene matches. CDR3 DNA sequence: TGTGCCACGGCGGCAGCGGGGCCCTACAATGAGCAGTTCTTC. It encodes CATAAAGPYNEQFF.

This clonotype was seen more than once but under ten times. The V gene is TRBV12-3 or TRBV12-4, the J gene TRBJ2-1; 8 positions agree with TRBD1. The V and J ends lost 7 bases and 7 bases, in that order; junction bases with no gene match: 6. The length of the CDR3 is 13 residues. The CDR3 sequence is CASTQTGVNEQFF. The CDR3 DNA is TGTGCCAGCACCCAGACAGGGGTGAATGAGCAGTTCTTC.

This chain links TRBV7-2 with TRBJ2-3; unclear D gene. Looked up from germline, CDR1 is SGHTA and CDR2 is FQGNSA. The CDR3 runs 15 residues. V was pared by 2 bases and J by 1 base, with 10 bases between. The CDR3, as DNA: TGTGCCAGCAGCTTACTTTATGGGGGCACAGATACGCAGTATTTT. It translates to CASSLLYGGTDTQYF.

The rearrangement links TRBV7-2 to TRBJ2-7; D perhaps matches TRBD2 (5 bases). The length of the CDR3 is 13 residues. V was clipped by 5 bases and J by 7 bases, with 15 bases between them. CDR1 and CDR2 (germline): SGHTA, FQGNSA. The CDR3 nucleotides read TGTGCCAGCAGCCCGGACGCGCCGGGGGAGCAGTACGTC. This gives the protein CASSPDAPGEQYV.

This rearrangement joins TRBV5-1 to TRBJ2-3; D unresolved. V was cut by 2 bases and J by 0 bases, with 10 bases left in between. The CDR3 spans 15 residues. Germline values: CDR1 SGHRS, CDR2 YFSETQ. CDR3 in amino acids: CASSFYPDSTDTQYF. The CDR3 DNA sequence: TGCGCCAGCAGCTTTTATCCAGATAGCACAGATACGCAGTATTTT.

This clonotype was counted between two and nine times. The chain combines TRBV4-3 with TRBJ1-4; D is ambiguous. Germline V gene sequence: CDR1 LGHNA, CDR2 YSLEER. V lost 0 bases and J 5 bases, leaving 10 bases between the germline ends. The CDR3 length is 15 residues. The CDR3 bases are TGCGCCAGCAGCCAAGAAATAGACGCCAATGAAAAACTGTTTTTT. It yields the protein CASSQEIDANEKLFF.

The chain couples TRBV24-1 to TRBJ2-5; either TRBD1 or TRBD2 may supply D (5 bases each). The CDR3 is 13 residues long. V lost 5 bases and J lost 5, with 11 bases in between. From germline, CDR1 is KGHDR and CDR2 SFDVKD. As DNA, the CDR3 is TGTGCCACCAGTGGAGGGGTTGGGGAGACCCAGTACTTC. The encoded protein is CATSGGVGETQYF.

This clonotype was picked up a small number of times. This chain uses TRBV4-3 with TRBJ2-7, with TRBD2 identical over 15 bases. Germline V gene data show CDR1 as LGHNA and CDR2 as YSLEER. Trimming removed 1 base from V and 0 bases from J; junction bases left unmatched: 4. The CDR3 runs 18 residues. The CDR3 DNA sequence: TGCGCCAGCAGCCAAGCGGGACTAGCGGGGGGAAGCTCCTACGAGCAGTACTTC. Protein sequence: CASSQAGLAGGSSYEQYF.

This clonotype was detected a few times. V usage is TRBV28 and J usage is TRBJ1-1; TRBD1 agrees at 7 bases. The V gene's germline CDR1 is MDHEN and CDR2 SYDVKM. The CDR3 runs 14 residues. Unmatched junction bases numbered 9, after V lost 5 bases and J lost 6 bases. CDR3 DNA sequence: TGTGCCAGCAGTACCGGACAGGTGGCGCCTGAAGCTTTCTTT. Its translation is CASSTGQVAPEAFF.

The chain links TRBV11-3 to TRBJ2-2; TRBD1 might be the D (5 bases). Germline assignment: CDR1 SGHNT and CDR2 YENEEA. CDR3 length equals 12 residues. V was trimmed by 9 bases and J by 1 base, leaving 6 bases between them. CDR3 sequence: CASTGNTGELFF. As DNA, the CDR3 is TGTGCCAGTACAGGGAACACCGGGGAGCTGTTTTTT.

This clonotype was seen many times. The rearrangement links TRBV5-1 to TRBJ2-1, with a weak D call TRBD1 (5 bases). The V gene lost 3 bases and the J gene lost 10 bases, with 14 bases spanning the gap. Germline CDR1 reads SGHRS; CDR2 reads YFSETQ. The CDR3 has 13 amino acids. CDR3 sequence reads: CASSWTFSGEQFF. CDR3 DNA: TGCGCCAGCAGCTGGACATTCTCAGGGGAGCAGTTCTTC.